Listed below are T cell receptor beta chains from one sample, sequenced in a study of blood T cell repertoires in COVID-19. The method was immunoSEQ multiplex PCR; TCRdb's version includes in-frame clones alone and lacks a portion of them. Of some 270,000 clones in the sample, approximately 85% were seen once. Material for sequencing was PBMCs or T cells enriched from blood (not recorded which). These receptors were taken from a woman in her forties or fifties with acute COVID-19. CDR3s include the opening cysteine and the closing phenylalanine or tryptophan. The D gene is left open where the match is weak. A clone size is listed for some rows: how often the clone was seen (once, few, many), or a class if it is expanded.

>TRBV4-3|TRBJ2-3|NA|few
CASSQDRQSSTDTQYF
TGCGCCAGCAGCCAAGACCGACAGTCTAGCACAGATACGCAGTATTTT
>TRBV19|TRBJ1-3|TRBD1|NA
CASSKGALNSGNTIYF
TGTGCCAGTAGTAAGGGGGCGTTGAACTCTGGAAACACCATATATTTT
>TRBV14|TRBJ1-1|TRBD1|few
CASSPQGAVGNTEAFF
TGTGCCAGCAGTCCCCAGGGGGCAGTCGGGAACACTGAAGCTTTCTTT
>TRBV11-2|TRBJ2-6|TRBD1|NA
CASSPPGQPASGANVLTF
TGTGCCAGCAGCCCCCCGGGACAGCCAGCCTCTGGGGCCAACGTCCTGACTTTC
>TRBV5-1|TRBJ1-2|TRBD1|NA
CASSLEGGSDGYTF
TGCGCCAGCAGCTTGGAAGGGGGCAGCGATGGCTACACCTTC
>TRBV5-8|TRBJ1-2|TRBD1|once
CASSLGDRGAYGYTF
TGTGCCAGCAGCTTGGGGGACAGGGGAGCCTATGGCTACACCTTC
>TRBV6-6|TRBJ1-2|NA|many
CASSPGGEHGYTF
TGTGCCAGCAGCCCAGGAGGGGAGCATGGCTACACCTTC
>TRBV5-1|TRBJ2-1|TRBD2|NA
CASKRGETEQFF
TGCGCCAGCAAACGGGGGGAAACTGAGCAGTTCTTC
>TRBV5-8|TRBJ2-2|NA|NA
CASSLALRNTGELFF
TGTGCCAGCAGCTTGGCGCTGAGGAACACCGGGGAGCTGTTTTTT
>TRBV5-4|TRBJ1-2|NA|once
CASSLGASNYGYTF
TGTGCCAGCAGCTTGGGGGCCAGCAACTATGGCTACACCTTC
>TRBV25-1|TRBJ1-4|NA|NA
CASRGKGSAFEKLFF
TGTGCCAGCAGGGGCAAGGGGTCTGCATTCGAAAAACTGTTTTTT
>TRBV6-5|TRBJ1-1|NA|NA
CASKNWAGETFF
TGTGCCAGCAAAAATTGGGCGGGGGAAACTTTCTTT
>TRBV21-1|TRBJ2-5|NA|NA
CASRSQGQETQYF
TGTGCCAGCCGTTCACAGGGCCAAGAGACCCAGTACTTC
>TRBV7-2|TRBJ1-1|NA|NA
CASSFGHNTEAFF
TGTGCCAGCAGCTTTGGACATAACACTGAAGCTTTCTTT
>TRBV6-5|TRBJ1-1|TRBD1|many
CASSYGTVNTEAFF
TGTGCCAGCAGTTACGGGACAGTGAACACTGAAGCTTTCTTT
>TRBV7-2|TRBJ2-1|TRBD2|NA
CASSPAVGGFYEQFF
TGTGCCAGCAGCCCCGCGGTGGGGGGGTTCTATGAGCAGTTCTTC
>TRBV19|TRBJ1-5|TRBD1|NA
CASSIGTGYSNQPQHF
TGTGCCAGTAGTATAGGGACAGGGTATAGCAATCAGCCCCAGCATTTT
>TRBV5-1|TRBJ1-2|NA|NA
CASSLGAYGYTF
TGCGCCAGCAGCTTGGGGGCCTATGGCTACACCTTC
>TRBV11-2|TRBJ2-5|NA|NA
CASSLGGLRQETQYF
TGTGCCAGCAGCTTAGGAGGGCTACGCCAAGAGACCCAGTACTTC
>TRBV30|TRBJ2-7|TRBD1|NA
CAWSPGTGAGEQYF
TGTGCCTGGAGTCCCGGGACAGGGGCTGGCGAGCAGTACTTC
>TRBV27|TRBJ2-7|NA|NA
CASQPIEITGKKYF
TGTGCCAGCCAACCCATCGAAATCACAGGGAAAAAGTACTTC
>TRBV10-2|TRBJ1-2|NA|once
CASSELGRGYGYTF
TGCGCCAGCAGTGAGTTGGGCAGGGGCTATGGCTACACCTTC
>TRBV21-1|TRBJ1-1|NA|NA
CASTPGGTPATEAFF
TGTGCCAGCACCCCAGGGGGGACGCCGGCCACTGAAGCTTTCTTT
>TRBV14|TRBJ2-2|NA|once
CASRRNTGELFF
TGTGCCAGCAGGCGTAACACCGGGGAGCTGTTTTTT
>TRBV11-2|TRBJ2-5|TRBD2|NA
CASSPGTSQETQYF
TGTGCCAGCAGCCCAGGGACTAGCCAAGAGACCCAGTACTTC
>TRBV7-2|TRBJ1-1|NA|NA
CASSLVVTGLNTEAFF
TGTGCCAGCAGCTTAGTGGTAACGGGTCTGAACACTGAAGCTTTCTTT
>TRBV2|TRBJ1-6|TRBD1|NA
CASSFDRDGSPLHF
TGTGCCAGCAGCTTCGACAGGGACGGTTCACCCCTCCACTTT
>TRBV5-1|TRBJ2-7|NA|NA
CASSYGDTGYEQYF
TGCGCCAGCAGCTACGGGGACACAGGGTACGAGCAGTACTTC
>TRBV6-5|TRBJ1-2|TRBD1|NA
CATWTGGNFNYGYTF
TGTGCCACCTGGACAGGGGGGAATTTTAACTATGGCTACACCTTC
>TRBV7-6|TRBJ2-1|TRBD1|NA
CASSSPRQGYNEQFF
TGTGCCAGCAGCAGTCCGAGACAGGGATACAATGAGCAGTTCTTC
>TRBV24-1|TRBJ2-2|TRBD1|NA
CATSDSGQGVGELFF
TGTGCCACCAGTGATTCAGGACAGGGAGTCGGGGAGCTGTTTTTT
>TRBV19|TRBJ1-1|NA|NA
CASSITGLNTEAFF
TGTGCCAGTAGTATTACAGGATTGAACACTGAAGCTTTCTTT
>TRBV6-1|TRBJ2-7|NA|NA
CASSELAGELYEQYF
TGTGCCAGCAGTGAACTGGCAGGTGAACTCTACGAGCAGTACTTC
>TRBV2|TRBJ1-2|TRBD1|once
CASTNRLGRQGSSGGYTF
TGTGCCAGCACCAACCGTTTGGGTCGACAGGGGTCCTCAGGTGGCTACACCTTC
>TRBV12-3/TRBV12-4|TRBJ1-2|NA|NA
CASSLDVQYGYTF
TGTGCCAGCAGTTTAGACGTCCAGTATGGCTACACCTTC
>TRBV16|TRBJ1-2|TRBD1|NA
CASRRDSLPPGYTF
TGTGCCAGCAGGAGGGACAGTCTCCCCCCTGGCTACACCTTC
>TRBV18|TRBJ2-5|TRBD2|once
CASSPQSGGPRETQYF
TGTGCCAGCTCACCACAGAGCGGGGGGCCTCGGGAGACCCAGTACTTC
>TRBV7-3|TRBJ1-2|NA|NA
CASRYRAPNYGYTF
TGTGCCAGCAGGTACAGGGCCCCTAACTATGGCTACACCTTC
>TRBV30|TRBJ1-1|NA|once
CAFNRQSNTEAFF
TGTGCCTTTAATCGACAGTCGAACACTGAAGCTTTCTTT
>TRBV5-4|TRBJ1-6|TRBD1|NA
CASSSDRALSPLHF
TGTGCCAGCAGCTCGGACAGGGCCCTTTCACCCCTCCACTTT